The present entry profiles one TCR beta chain with its context. As originally analysed: Estimation of nucleated cell counts was performed using reference gene primer amplification. TCRdb's table, derived via immunoSEQ multiplex PCR, lists solely in-frame clones and lacks some. D and trimming were read from the DNA, whereas the V and J calls and clone size are those reported in that table. The sample contains tens of thousands of clones, about 88% of which appear only once. This sample is drawn from a study of blood T cell repertoires in COVID-19. Study-wide background: Donors in the United States, Italy and Spain gave samples during acute or convalescent COVID-19. From T cells, B-cell-depleted T cells, or PBMCs came the material, which was cDNA or gDNA.

The CDR3 extends over 15 amino acids. The trim removed 0 bases at V and 3 bases at J, leaving 2 bases unmatched. Germline V gives CDR1 SGDLS, CDR2 YYNGEE. The sequencing input was peripheral blood. The chain links TRBV9 to TRBJ2-5; 10 nucleotides line up with TRBD2. The receptor was derived from a human donor in a cohort sampled during active COVID-19. CDR3 bases: TGTGCCAGCAGCGTAGGGCTAGCGGGGGAAGAGACCCAGTACTTC. Encoded protein: CASSVGLAGEETQYF.